The next 2 T cell receptor beta chains were all read from a single sample in a study of blood T cell repertoires in COVID-19. Only in-frame clones appear in the TCRdb table, and some are missing; sequencing was by immunoSEQ multiplex PCR. The sample carries roughly 230,000 clones, under 90% recorded once. The sample consisted of peripheral blood. These receptors were collected from a woman over 75 with COVID-19, enrolled during active disease.

The table lists this clone with a count of one. This chain connects TRBV5-6 to TRBJ2-1; tentatively, D is TRBD2 (6 bases). Trimming left V 3 bases short and J 0 bases short, with 10 bases between. In germline, CDR1 is SGHDT, CDR2 YYEEEE. CDR3 length: 15 residues. CDR3 sequence reads: CASSSGLSSYNEQFF. The CDR3, as DNA: TGTGCCAGCAGCTCGGGACTCAGCTCCTACAATGAGCAGTTCTTC.

This clone showed up just once. CDR3 sequence reads: CASSYSYRVTEAFF. The CDR3 bases are TGTGCCAGCAGCTACTCATACAGGGTTACTGAAGCTTTCTTT. V gene TRBV5-8 combines with J gene TRBJ1-1, with D tentatively TRBD1 (6 bases). The CDR3 covers 14 residues. In germline, CDR1 is SGHTS, CDR2 YDEGEE. V lost 3 bases and J 5 bases, leaving 14 bases between the germline ends.